One and the same sample provided the 10 T cell receptor beta chains below, sequenced in a study of blood T cells in healthy people across ages. Alongside a J-beta primer mix, a sample-barcoded 5' primer served in a second PCR lasting about 7 to 11 cycles. Using its own MiXCR run on the 5' RACE reads, TCRdb lists one record per CDR3 protein. The sample includes around 1,000,000 distinct CDR3 sequences, around 25% of them seen just once. These data also featured in a second study, about T cells of mothers and their children.

Sequenced input: blood. The receptors derive from a girl aged 2 to 9 in good health.

This clonotype has only a few counts. The chain uses TRBV11-2 and TRBJ2-1, with D unclear. The CDR3 consists of 14 residues. The V gene lost 8 bases and the J gene lost 0 bases, with 11 bases spanning the gap. The germline CDR1 and CDR2 sequences are SGHAT and FQNNGV. The DNA of the CDR3 is TGTGCCAGCTTCCACGGTAGCTCCTACAATGAGCAGTTCTTC. Protein product: CASFHGSSYNEQFF.

There are a few counts of this clonotype. V is TRBV5-6 and J is TRBJ2-5; D is perhaps TRBD1 or TRBD2 (5 bases each). The J call may be mistaken, given a closer DNA end match to TRBJ2-1. Germline lookup yields CDR1 SGHDT and CDR2 YYEEEE. The CDR3 covers 13 residues. CDR3 DNA: TGTGCCAGCAGCTTGATACGGGGCGGTGAGCAGTTCTTC. Its translation: CASSLIRGGEQFF.

The chain is built from TRBV29-1 and TRBJ2-5; TRBD1 is a possible D gene (6 bases). TRBJ2-7 explains the end of the DNA better; the J call may be wrong. The CDR3 has 12 residues. CDR1 SQVTM and CDR2 ANQGSEA come from the germline V gene. The CDR3 loop is CSVQGFGYEQYF. DNA for the CDR3: TGCAGCGTTCAGGGGTTCGGCTACGAGCAGTACTTC.

This chain links TRBV28 with TRBJ2-1, with 11 bases lining up with TRBD2. Trimming cost V 7 bases and J 10 bases; bases outside gene matches: 15. This CDR3 is 16 amino acids long. Looked up from germline, CDR1 is MDHEN and CDR2 is SYDVKM. CDR3 amino acids: CASNPRLAGRRWEQFF. As DNA, the CDR3 is TGTGCCAGCAATCCAAGACTAGCGGGAAGAAGATGGGAGCAGTTCTTC.

This clonotype was counted only a few times. The chain recombines TRBV29-1 with TRBJ1-1, with 7 bases lining up with TRBD1. There are 15 residues in the CDR3. Germline-derived CDR1 and CDR2 are SQVTM and ANQGSEA. J gave up 1 base and V 0 bases, and 5 bases lay outside the gene matches. The CDR3 sequence is CSVEELGQPNTEAFF. The CDR3 nucleotides read TGCAGCGTTGAAGAGTTGGGACAGCCGAACACTGAAGCTTTCTTT. The entire variable domain, with the rest obtained from reference TRBV29-1 and TRBJ1-1, is as follows: SAVISQKPSRDICQRGTSLTIQCQVDSQVTMMFWYRQQPGQSLTLIATANQGSEATYESGFVIDKFPISRPNLTFSTLTVSNMSPEDSSIYLCSVEELGQPNTEAFFGQGTRLTVV.

This clonotype came up a few times. V and J are TRBV24-1 and TRBJ2-5; TRBD1 might be the D (5 bases). The CDR3 spans 12 residues. CDR1 and CDR2 (germline): KGHDR, SFDVKD. The V end was cut by 10 bases, the J end by 5 bases, with 13 bases between. The CDR3 DNA sequence: TGTGCCACTTCTGTTGGGGCGGAGACCCAGTACTTC. This gives the protein CATSVGAETQYF.

This CDR3 is CASSLPSLDRPRWTQYF. CDR3 DNA sequence: TGTGCCAGCAGCTTACCTTCCTTAGACAGGCCCCGATGGACCCAGTACTTC. The chain has TRBV7-2 and TRBJ2-5, with D possibly TRBD1 on 6 matching bases. Trimming cost V 2 bases and J 7 bases, with 23 bases left between them. In germline, CDR1 is SGHTA, CDR2 FQGNSA. CDR3 length: 17 amino acids.

The chain combines TRBV12-3 or TRBV12-4 with TRBJ2-3; D is perhaps TRBD1 (6 bases). V was cut by 5 bases and J by 3 bases, with 15 bases left in between. The CDR3 extends over 15 amino acids. CDR3 sequence: CASSRDKKPTDTQYF. In DNA form, the CDR3 reads TGTGCCAGCAGTCGGGACAAAAAACCTACAGATACGCAGTATTTT.

Of note for this clonotype: Mismatch with germline at one junction end may stem from a read error. The chain is built from TRBV5-3 and TRBJ2-2; the D gene could be TRBD1 or TRBD2 (5 bases each). TRBV5-3 falls under the ORF class, with uncertain function. The CDR3 extends over 16 amino acids. This chain's CDR3 is CASSLGDPPRTGELFF. The CDR3 bases are TGTGCCAGCAGCTTGGGGGACCCACCGAGGACCGGGGAGCTGTTTTTT.

This chain uses TRBV4-3 with TRBJ2-1, with D possibly matching TRBD2 (7 bases). Trimming took off 6 bases at V and 8 bases at J, with 14 bases between the two ends. The germline V gene has CDR1 LGHNA and CDR2 YSLEER. This CDR3 spans 13 amino acids. The CDR3 sequence: CASRGRGGDEQFF. The CDR3 DNA follows: TGCGCCAGCAGGGGTAGGGGGGGCGATGAGCAGTTCTTC.